The clone carrying this T cell receptor beta chain has just one count. Sequencing used immunoSEQ multiplex PCR; TCRdb keeps in-frame clones, though not all of them. The sample includes over 55,000 clones, around 92% of them seen just once. This entry comes from a study of blood T cell repertoires in COVID-19. Across the whole study: Whether acute or convalescent, the COVID-19 samples came from the United States, Italy and Spain. In each case, the material was cDNA or gDNA derived from T cells, B-cell-depleted T cells, or PBMCs.

CDR1 is MGHDK and CDR2 is SYGVNS in the germline V gene. The CDR3 has 17 residues. V lost 6 bases and J 0 bases, leaving 19 bases between the germline ends. This chain uses TRBV25-1 with TRBJ2-3; the D gene is possibly TRBD2 (7 bases). This receptor was taken from a man aged 55 to 70 with acute or convalescent COVID-19. The specimen was peripheral blood. CDR3 nucleotide sequence: TGTGCCAGCAGGGGTCCCCGGGGGCGGGAGAGCACAGATACGCAGTATTTT. Encoded protein: CASRGPRGRESTDTQYF.